Listed here are 18 T cell receptor beta chains from one sample, sequenced in a study of T cell repertoires in cytomegalovirus infection. TCRdb redid the calling of the reads with MiXCR, one entry per CDR3 protein. The data hold tens of thousands of distinct CDR3 sequences, with around 43% observed a single time. These TCRs are of unknown antigen specificity. Sequenced here: CD8+ T cells from cultured PBMCs, sampled from culture after CMV antigen stimulation. Receptors originate from a human donor in good health (CMV status not recorded). Some clones in this sample may be carry-over from other donors' samples.

The V call is TRBV7-6, the J call TRBJ1-5; 10 bases are a match to TRBD1. Germline CDR1 is SGHVS and CDR2 is FNYEAQ. V gave up 5 bases and J gave up 5 bases; unmatched junction bases: 3. There are 14 residues in the CDR3. The CDR3 sequence is CASSPGTGDQPQHF. CDR3 coding DNA: TGTGCCAGCAGCCCCGGGACAGGGGATCAGCCCCAGCATTTT.

The rearrangement uses TRBV14 and TRBJ1-2, with D possibly matching TRBD1 (5 bases). CDR3 size: 13 residues. V lost 3 bases, J lost 7 bases, and 12 bases lay in between. Germline assignment: CDR1 SGHDN and CDR2 FVKESK. The CDR3 here is CASSQWGDPGYTF. The CDR3 bases are TGTGCCAGCAGCCAGTGGGGGGACCCTGGCTACACCTTC. Using reference TRBV14 and TRBJ1-2 for the parts outside the CDR3, the full variable domain is EAGVTQFPSHSVIEKGQTVTLRCDPISGHDNLYWYRRVMGKEIKFLLHFVKESKQDESGMPNNRFLAERTGGTYSTLKVQPAELEDSGVYFCASSQWGDPGYTFGSGTRLTVV.

This clonotype was seen more than once but under ten times. The V gene is TRBV19, the J gene TRBJ1-6; 7 positions match TRBD1. CDR3 length equals 16 residues. The germline CDR1 and CDR2 sequences are LNHDA and SQIVND (reference sequence). V gave up 0 bases and J gave up 7 bases; unmatched junction bases: 6. This chain's CDR3 is CASSIETGVGNSPLHF. The DNA of the CDR3 is TGTGCCAGTAGTATAGAAACAGGGGTCGGGAATTCACCCCTCCACTTT. Full variable domain (missing parts from reference TRBV19 and TRBJ1-6): DGGITQSPKYLFRKEGQNVTLSCEQNLNHDAMYWYRQDPGQGLRLIYYSQIVNDFQKGDIAEGYSVSREKKESFPLTVTSAQKNPTAFYLCASSIETGVGNSPLHFGNGTRLTVT.

V gene TRBV28 combines with J gene TRBJ1-5, with 9 bases identical to TRBD1. The CDR3 runs to 16 residues. The ends lost 5 bases at V and 6 bases at J; junction bases unmatched: 11. CDR1 is MDHEN and CDR2 is SYDVKM in the germline V gene. The CDR3 DNA sequence: TGTGCCAGCAGTCTCGTGACAGGGGGGTTAGGTCAGCCCCAGCATTTT. It is translated as CASSLVTGGLGQPQHF.

The gene calls are TRBV11-2 and TRBJ2-7; D unresolved. V was clipped by 5 bases and J by 4 bases, with 12 bases between them. The CDR3 loop spans 13 amino acids. Germline V gene data show CDR1 as SGHAT and CDR2 as FQNNGV. The CDR3 loop reads CASSLQTDYEQYF. CDR3 coding DNA: TGTGCCAGCAGCCTTCAAACGGATTACGAGCAGTACTTC.

This chain connects TRBV6-1 to TRBJ2-7; D is perhaps TRBD2 (7 bases). Germline assignment: CDR1 MNHNS and CDR2 SASEGT. The V gene lost 6 bases and the J gene lost 4 bases, with 16 bases spanning the gap. The CDR3 totals 14 residues. The CDR3 is CASSPGRGGYEQYF. CDR3 nucleotide sequence: TGTGCCAGCAGCCCCGGCAGGGGAGGGTACGAGCAGTACTTC.

V usage is TRBV15 and J usage is TRBJ2-5; either TRBD1 or TRBD2 may supply D (6 bases each). The V gene's germline CDR1 is LNHNV and CDR2 YYDKDF (reference sequence). This CDR3 has 12 residues. The V and J ends lost 6 bases and 5 bases respectively, with 10 bases between them. The CDR3 DNA reads as TGTGCCACCAGAGAAGGGGGGGAGACCCAGTACTTC. It translates to CATREGGETQYF.

The chain employs TRBV7-2 and TRBJ1-4; possibly TRBD1 for D (5 bases). The V end was cut by 6 bases, the J end by 0 bases, with 11 bases between. The CDR3 spans 15 residues. Looked up from germline, CDR1 is SGHTA and CDR2 is FQGNSA. In DNA, the CDR3 is TGTGCCAGCAGACACCCAGGGTCAACTAATGAAAAACTGTTTTTT. Protein: CASRHPGSTNEKLFF.

The chain couples TRBV28 to TRBJ1-1; D is undetermined. The CDR3 loop spans 15 amino acids. CDR1 and CDR2 from the germline V gene are MDHEN and SYDVKM. Trimming shortened V by 5 bases and J by 4 bases, and 17 bases separated the two germline ends. The CDR3 sequence: CASSPDWEVSTEAFF. Written as DNA, the CDR3 is TGTGCCAGCAGTCCCGACTGGGAGGTAAGCACTGAAGCTTTCTTT.

This clonotype was seen repeatedly, ten times or more. CDR3 DNA: TGTGCCAGCAGCTCACCGCAGTCAGGGGACAGGGGAAGTGAAAAACTGTTTTTT. Its protein product is CASSSPQSGDRGSEKLFF. The genes are TRBV7-2 and TRBJ1-4; 10 bases map to TRBD1. The CDR3 is 18 amino acids. Germline CDR1 and CDR2: SGHTA and FQGNSA. J lost 7 bases, V lost 4 bases, and 15 bases had no gene match.

Only a few counts were recorded for this clonotype. V and J are TRBV7-8 and TRBJ2-1, with unresolved D. Per the germline V gene, CDR1 is SGHVS and CDR2 is FQNEAQ. The V end was cut by 3 bases, the J end by 2 bases, with 14 bases between. This CDR3 is 16 amino acids long. The CDR3 protein is CASSFRATTPYNEQFF. The CDR3 bases are TGTGCCAGCAGCTTTAGAGCTACTACGCCCTACAATGAGCAGTTCTTC. The whole variable domain, filled in from reference TRBV7-8 and TRBJ2-1, reads GAGVSQSPRYKVAKRGQDVALRCDPISGHVSLFWYQQALGQGPEFLTYFQNEAQLDKSGLPSDRFFAERPEGSVSTLKIQRTQQEDSAVYLCASSFRATTPYNEQFFGPGTRLTVL.

This clonotype has a single count. This chain connects TRBV9 to TRBJ1-1, with a weak D call TRBD1 (5 bases). Germline V gene lookup returns CDR1 SGDLS and CDR2 YYNGEE. CDR3 length equals 15 residues. Trimming cost V 0 bases and J 5 bases, with 14 bases left between them. The CDR3 here is CASSVEKGSLTEAFF. In DNA form, the CDR3 reads TGTGCCAGCAGCGTAGAAAAGGGGTCTCTGACTGAAGCTTTCTTT.

The sample holds a few counts of this clonotype. CDR3 amino acids: CASSSPLAGGLEETQYF. The CDR3 nucleotides read TGTGCCAGCAGCTCTCCGCTAGCGGGGGGTTTAGAAGAGACCCAGTACTTC. The rearrangement links TRBV7-8 to TRBJ2-5, with TRBD2 identical over 11 bases. V was pared by 4 bases and J by 3 bases, with 10 bases of the junction left unmatched. The V gene's germline CDR1 is SGHVS and CDR2 FQNEAQ. CDR3 length equals 17 residues.

This clonotype has only a few counts. The V gene is TRBV29-1, the J gene TRBJ2-7; 8 bases fit TRBD2. J gave up 7 bases and V 3 bases, and 2 bases lay outside the gene matches. From germline, CDR1 is SQVTM and CDR2 ANQGSEA. There are 11 residues in the CDR3. The CDR3 DNA is TGCAGCGTTGAGGGACTAGGTGAGCAGTACTTC. Translation gives CSVEGLGEQYF.

This clonotype turned up a few times. The rearrangement uses TRBV7-9 and TRBJ2-3; D unresolved. This CDR3 comprises 12 residues. Trimming removed 2 bases from V and 3 bases from J, with 3 bases in between. The germline gives CDR1 SEHNR, CDR2 FQNEAQ (reference sequence). The CDR3 reads CASSLMTDTQYF. The DNA of the CDR3 is TGTGCCAGCAGCTTAATGACAGATACGCAGTATTTT.

In this sample, this clonotype turned up a few times. The V and J genes are TRBV9 and TRBJ1-2; 7 bases line up with TRBD1. The trim removed 4 bases at V and 5 bases at J, leaving 8 bases unmatched. CDR3 size: 14 residues. Germline V gene lookup returns CDR1 SGDLS and CDR2 YYNGEE. CDR3 loop: CASSRGDSPYGYTF. The CDR3 nucleotides are TGTGCCAGCAGCAGGGGGGACAGCCCTTATGGCTACACCTTC.

This rearrangement joins TRBV15 to TRBJ2-7; no clear D. V gave up 3 bases and J gave up 8 bases, with 11 bases separating them. The CDR3 has 12 amino acids. Germline V gene data show CDR1 as LNHNV and CDR2 as YYDKDF (reference sequence). This CDR3 is CATSSSFGKQYF. CDR3 nucleotide sequence: TGTGCCACCAGCAGCTCCTTCGGAAAGCAGTACTTC.

V and J are TRBV6-6 and TRBJ2-1, with D tentatively TRBD1 or TRBD2 (5 bases each). CDR1 MNHNY and CDR2 SVGAGI come from the germline V gene (reference sequence). The ends were cut back, 6 bases at V and 3 bases at J, with 15 bases in the middle. There are 15 residues in the CDR3. The CDR3 region has the DNA TGTGCCAGCAGGGTCGGGACCGAGAGCTACAATGAGCAGTTCTTC. Translated, it gives CASRVGTESYNEQFF.